This T cell receptor beta chain comes out of a study of early T cells in non-severe SARS-CoV-2 infection. This clonotype was counted at least ten times. Sequence at one end of the junction differs from germline and may be a read error. Each CDR3 protein is one row after TCRdb ran MiXCR on the 5' RACE reads. The profile covers 100,000 to 150,000 distinct CDR3 sequences, with just under 15% appearing a single time and 21% taken by the ten largest. The CDR3 loop spans 12 amino acids. The receptor comes from an adult who was a healthcare worker with PCR-confirmed SARS-CoV-2 infection or an uninfected control (not recorded which). Sequencing used whole blood. The genes are TRBV12-3 or TRBV12-4 and TRBJ1-2; D is unclear. DNA for the CDR3: TGTGCCAGCAGCTTAGGGTCATATGGCTACACCTTC. Its protein is CASSLGSYGYTF.